This T cell receptor beta chain comes out of a study of blood T cell repertoires in COVID-19. Using immunoSEQ multiplex PCR, the repertoire was profiled, and TCRdb retains in-frame clones only, with some absent. The sample carries approximately 250,000 clones, 86% recorded once. Concerning this clone: The sample holds other DNA sequences that translate to the same CDR3.

This sequence originates from a woman older than 75 with COVID-19, enrolled during active disease. Specimen: peripheral blood.

The CDR3 DNA is TGTGCCAGCAGCTTACCGGGACAACAAGAGACCCAGTACTTC. Its translation is CASSLPGQQETQYF. This chain connects TRBV5-4 to TRBJ2-5, with D possibly TRBD1 on 6 matching bases. Germline V gene lookup returns CDR1 SGHNT and CDR2 YYREEE (reference sequence). Trimming cost V 2 bases and J 2 bases, with 10 bases left between them. CDR3 length: 14 amino acids.